Listed below are T cell receptor beta chains from one sample, sequenced in a study of blood T cell repertoires in COVID-19. The data were produced by immunoSEQ multiplex PCR, yet TCRdb's version contains in-frame clones alone and is incomplete. The sample lists 150,000 or so clones; around nine tenths were seen once. Sequenced sample: peripheral blood. Receptor source: a human donor in a cohort sampled during active COVID-19. The CDR3 runs from the conserved cysteine through the conserved F or W. D genes are given only for firm matches. Clone size is stated in some rows and not others, as once, few, many or a class when expanded.

TRBJ1-4 - TRBV5-1 TRBD1 CASSARTGGNEKLFF TGCGCCAGCAGCGCAAGGACAGGGGGTAATGAAAAACTGTTTTTT
TRBJ2-5 - TRBV7-2 TRBD1 CASSLVSGQTTQYF TGTGCCAGCAGCTTAGTATCGGGACAGACGACCCAGTACTTC
TRBJ2-7 - TRBV5-1 TRBD2 CASSSWTSGEYEQYF TGCGCCAGCAGCTCCTGGACTAGCGGGGAGTACGAGCAGTACTTC
TRBJ2-6 - TRBV7-3 TRBD1 CASSLTGGIAGANVLTF TGTGCCAGCAGCTTAACAGGGGGCATCGCTGGGGCCAACGTCCTGACTTTC
TRBJ2-3 - TRBV7-2 - CASSLGVAGPTDTQYF TGTGCCAGCAGCTTAGGGGTAGCAGGGCCCACAGATACGCAGTATTTT
TRBJ2-3 - TRBV7-6 TRBD1 CASSLETGGGTDTQYF TGTGCCAGCAGCTTGGAGACAGGGGGCGGCACAGATACGCAGTATTTT
TRBJ2-6 - TRBV4-1 TRBD2 CASSQVWLAGGDGANVLTF TGCGCCAGCAGCCAAGTATGGCTAGCGGGGGGAGATGGGGCCAACGTCCTGACTTTC
TRBJ2-5 - TRBV24-1 TRBD1 CATSDPQGQGATETQYF TGTGCCACCAGTGATCCCCAGGGACAGGGAGCGACGGAGACCCAGTACTTC
TRBJ1-6 - TRBV4-1 - CASSQDLLTRYNSPLHF TGCGCCAGCAGCCAAGATCTTCTGACACGCTATAATTCACCCCTCCACTTT
TRBJ1-3 - TRBV20-1 - CSASRGSGNTIYF TGCAGTGCCAGTCGAGGATCTGGAAACACCATATATTTT
TRBJ2-2 - TRBV7-3 TRBD2 CASSPLGLAATGELFF TGTGCCAGCAGCCCCCTAGGACTAGCGGCGACCGGGGAGCTGTTTTTT
TRBJ1-5 few TRBV5-8 - CASSWTDNQPQHF TGTGCCAGCAGCTGGACAGACAATCAGCCCCAGCATTTT
TRBJ1-5 - TRBV28 TRBD1 CASSLGDRWNQPQHF TGTGCCAGCAGCCTAGGGGACAGGTGGAATCAGCCCCAGCATTTT
TRBJ1-2 - TRBV4-3 - CASSQAHRGIYGYTF TGCGCCAGCAGCCAAGCCCATAGAGGGATCTATGGCTACACCTTC
TRBJ2-7 - TRBV27 TRBD1 CASKGQGVGEQYF TGTGCCAGCAAGGGACAGGGGGTCGGAGAGCAGTACTTC
TRBJ1-4 - TRBV28 - CASRVREKLFF TGTGCCAGCAGAGTACGGGAAAAACTGTTTTTT
TRBJ2-7 - TRBV11-2 TRBD2 CASSWGTSYEQYF TGTGCCAGCAGCTGGGGGACTAGCTACGAGCAGTACTTC
TRBJ2-1 once TRBV6-2/TRBV6-3 - CASSTGGANEQFF TGTGCCAGCAGTACAGGGGGGGCTAATGAGCAGTTCTTC
TRBJ2-1 - TRBV7-3 - CASSLMGATSSYNEQFF TGTGCCAGCAGCCTGATGGGGGCGACCAGCTCCTACAATGAGCAGTTCTTC
TRBJ1-2 - TRBV21-1 - CASSKAREGDGYTF TGTGCCAGCAGCAAAGCGCGGGAGGGGGATGGCTACACCTTC
TRBJ1-6 - TRBV7-2 - CASSLWRAGGRESPLHF TGTGCCAGCAGCTTATGGCGCGCCGGGGGGCGAGAGTCACCCCTCCACTTT
TRBJ1-6 - TRBV7-3 - CASSSDIDSPLHF TGTGCCAGCAGCTCGGACATCGATTCACCCCTCCACTTT
TRBJ1-2 - TRBV30 TRBD1 CAWSVSQGDYGYTF TGTGCCTGGAGTGTAAGTCAGGGGGATTATGGCTACACCTTC
TRBJ2-2 - TRBV5-1 TRBD2 CASSPGPSGGRITGELFF TGCGCCAGCAGCCCGGGACCTTCGGGGGGGCGGATCACCGGGGAGCTGTTTTTT
TRBJ2-7 - TRBV30 - CAWNQGESSYEQYF TGTGCCTGGAACCAAGGAGAAAGCTCCTACGAGCAGTACTTC
TRBJ1-5 - TRBV20-1 TRBD1 CSASSGTGRNQPQHF TGCAGTGCTAGTTCCGGGACAGGCCGCAATCAGCCCCAGCATTTT
TRBJ2-1 - TRBV29-1 TRBD2 CSAGTSGKAREQFF TGCAGCGCCGGGACTAGCGGGAAGGCGAGAGAGCAGTTCTTC
TRBJ2-1 - TRBV6-1 - CASSEAVGASDEQFF TGTGCCAGCAGTGAAGCCGTGGGGGCGAGCGATGAGCAGTTCTTC
TRBJ2-1 - TRBV10-3 - CAISAARPDEQFF TGTGCCATCAGTGCGGCTAGGCCTGATGAGCAGTTCTTC
TRBJ2-1 - TRBV19 TRBD2 CASRSLARTSNEQFF TGTGCCAGTAGATCACTAGCGCGAACATCCAATGAGCAGTTCTTC
TRBJ2-2 - TRBV2 TRBD2 CATLAGTTGELFF TGTGCCACCCTAGCGGGAACCACCGGGGAGCTGTTTTTT
TRBJ2-7 few TRBV27 TRBD2 CASSLTGRGGLVVAEQYF TGTGCCAGCAGTTTGACGGGCCGAGGCGGACTAGTTGTTGCCGAGCAGTACTTC
TRBJ1-5 once TRBV28 TRBD1 CASSFPSEAQGAWGGNQPQHF TGTGCCAGCAGTTTCCCCTCCGAAGCACAGGGGGCTTGGGGTGGCAATCAGCCCCAGCATTTT
TRBJ2-1 - TRBV6-4 - CASSDSAGSSYNEQFF TGTGCCAGCAGTGACTCGGCGGGGAGCTCCTACAATGAGCAGTTCTTC
TRBJ1-4 - TRBV19 - CASSIPGGGKLFF TGTGCCAGTAGTATCCCCGGCGGGGGAAAACTGTTTTTT
TRBJ1-6 - TRBV6-1 - CASSDGLENSPLHF TGTGCCAGCAGTGACGGACTAGAGAATTCACCCCTCCACTTT
TRBJ1-6 - TRBV28 - CASGSGLFNSPLHF TGTGCCAGCGGATCAGGGCTTTTTAATTCACCCCTCCACTTT
TRBJ2-7 - TRBV2 TRBD1 CASSEQGARVNEQYF TGTGCCAGCAGTGAGCAGGGGGCGCGAGTTAACGAGCAGTACTTC
TRBJ1-1 - TRBV24-1 - CATSEAGNTEAFF TGTGCCACCAGTGAGGCAGGGAACACTGAAGCTTTCTTT
TRBJ1-6 - TRBV6-5 - CASRTGGDNSPLHF TGTGCCAGCAGGACAGGTGGGGATAATTCACCCCTCCACTTT
TRBJ2-5 - TRBV5-4 TRBD1 CASSLSRGLEETQYF TGTGCCAGCAGCTTGTCAAGGGGGCTCGAAGAGACCCAGTACTTC
TRBJ2-7 - TRBV3-1/TRBV3-2 TRBD1 CASSPNRGHSYEQYF TGTGCCAGCAGCCCTAACAGGGGGCATTCCTACGAGCAGTACTTC
TRBJ1-4 once TRBV6-5 - CASSLNGGEKLFF TGTGCCAGCAGCCTGAACGGAGGTGAAAAACTGTTTTTT
TRBJ2-7 - TRBV9 TRBD1 CASSPRPQGGVYEQYF TGTGCCAGCAGCCCACGTCCACAGGGGGGCGTCTACGAGCAGTACTTC
TRBJ2-7 - TRBV10-3 - CAISDPGEVFYEQYF TGTGCCATCAGTGATCCTGGGGAGGTCTTCTACGAGCAGTACTTC